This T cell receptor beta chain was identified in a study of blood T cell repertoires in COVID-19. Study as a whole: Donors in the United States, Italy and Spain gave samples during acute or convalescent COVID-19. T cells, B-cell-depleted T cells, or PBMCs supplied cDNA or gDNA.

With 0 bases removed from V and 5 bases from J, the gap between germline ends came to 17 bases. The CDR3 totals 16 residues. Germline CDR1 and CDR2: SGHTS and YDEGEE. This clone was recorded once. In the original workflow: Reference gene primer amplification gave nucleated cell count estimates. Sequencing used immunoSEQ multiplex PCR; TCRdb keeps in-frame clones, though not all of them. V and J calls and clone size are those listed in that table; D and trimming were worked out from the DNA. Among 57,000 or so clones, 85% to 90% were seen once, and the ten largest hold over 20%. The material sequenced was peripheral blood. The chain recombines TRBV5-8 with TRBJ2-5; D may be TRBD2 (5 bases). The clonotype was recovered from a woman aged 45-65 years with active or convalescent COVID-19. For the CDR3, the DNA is TGTGCCAGCAGCTTGGGTACTGGGAGATTCGGGGAGACCCAGTACTTC. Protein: CASSLGTGRFGETQYF.